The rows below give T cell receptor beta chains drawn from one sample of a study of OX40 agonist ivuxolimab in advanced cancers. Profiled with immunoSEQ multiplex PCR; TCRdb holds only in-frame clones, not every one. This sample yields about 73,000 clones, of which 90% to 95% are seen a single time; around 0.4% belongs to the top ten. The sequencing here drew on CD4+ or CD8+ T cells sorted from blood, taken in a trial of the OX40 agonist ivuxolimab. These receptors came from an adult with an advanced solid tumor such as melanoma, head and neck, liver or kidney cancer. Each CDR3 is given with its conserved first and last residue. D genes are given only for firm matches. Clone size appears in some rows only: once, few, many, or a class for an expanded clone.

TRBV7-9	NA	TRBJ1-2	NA	CASSLDTDYGYTF	TGTGCCAGCAGCTTGGACACGGACTATGGCTACACCTTC
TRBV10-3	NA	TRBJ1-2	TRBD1	CAISAQGLGYTF	TGTGCCATCAGTGCACAGGGGCTTGGCTACACCTTC
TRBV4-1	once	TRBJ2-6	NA	CASSPGPPGGPSGANVLTF	TGCGCCAGCAGCCCGGGACCGCCAGGGGGGCCCTCTGGGGCCAACGTCCTGACTTTC
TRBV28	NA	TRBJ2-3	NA	CASSRSGADTQYF	TGTGCCAGCAGTCGCTCGGGGGCAGATACGCAGTATTTT
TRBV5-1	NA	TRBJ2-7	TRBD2	CASSPSPLTSGIRAYEQYF	TGCGCCAGCAGCCCGAGCCCCTTGACTAGCGGGATACGAGCCTACGAGCAGTACTTC
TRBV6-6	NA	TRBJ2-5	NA	CASSDREKRILETQYF	TGTGCCAGCAGCGACCGGGAAAAGCGGATTCTTGAGACCCAGTACTTC
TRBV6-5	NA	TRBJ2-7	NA	CASTTLDSRYGQYF	TGTGCCAGCACCACACTGGACTCCCGATACGGGCAGTACTTC
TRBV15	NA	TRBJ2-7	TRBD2	CATSRGLVGTSVYEQYF	TGTGCCACCAGCAGAGGCCTCGTAGGGACTAGTGTCTACGAGCAGTACTTC
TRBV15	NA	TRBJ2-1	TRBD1	CATSRAGTGGYNEQFF	TGTGCCACCAGCAGAGCCGGGACAGGGGGCTACAATGAGCAGTTCTTC
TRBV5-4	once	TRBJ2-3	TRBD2	CASSLMAGGNTDTQYF	TGTGCCAGCAGCTTGATGGCGGGAGGGAACACAGATACGCAGTATTTT
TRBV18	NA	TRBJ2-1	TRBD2	CASSPLAGALNEQFF	TGTGCCAGCTCACCACTAGCGGGAGCTCTTAATGAGCAGTTCTTC
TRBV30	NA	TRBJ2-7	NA	CAWSVKATSSYEQYF	TGTGCCTGGAGTGTCAAAGCGACCTCCTCCTACGAGCAGTACTTC
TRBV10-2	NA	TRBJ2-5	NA	CASSESLLGETQYF	TGCGCCAGCAGTGAGTCCCTACTCGGGGAGACCCAGTACTTC
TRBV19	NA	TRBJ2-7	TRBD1	CASSSGTGVKNIPSYF	TGTGCCAGTAGTTCCGGGACAGGGGTTAAGAATATCCCGTCGTACTTC
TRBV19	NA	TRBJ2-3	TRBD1	CASSIRGQVTDTQYF	TGTGCCAGTAGTATACGGGGACAGGTTACAGATACGCAGTATTTT
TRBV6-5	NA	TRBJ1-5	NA	CASSSNRAVGNQPQHF	TGTGCCAGCAGTTCCAACAGGGCCGTAGGCAATCAGCCCCAGCATTTT
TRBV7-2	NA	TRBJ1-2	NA	CASSLEWDNYGYTF	TGTGCCAGCAGCTTAGAGTGGGATAACTATGGCTACACCTTC
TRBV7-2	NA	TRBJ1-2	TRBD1	CASSLAFGWPRGYGYTF	TGTGCCAGCAGCTTAGCCTTCGGTTGGCCCAGGGGGTATGGCTACACCTTC
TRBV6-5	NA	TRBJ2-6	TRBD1	CASRPQGAGANVLTF	TGTGCCAGCAGACCACAGGGGGCGGGGGCCAACGTCCTGACTTTC
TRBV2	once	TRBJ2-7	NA	CASSETYGQYF	TGTGCCAGCAGTGAAACATACGGGCAGTACTTC
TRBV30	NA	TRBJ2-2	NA	CAWSVGLVDTGELFF	TGTGCCTGGAGTGTTGGTTTGGTGGACACCGGGGAGCTGTTTTTT
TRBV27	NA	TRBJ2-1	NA	CASSPEGSSNEQFF	TGTGCCAGCAGTCCCGAGGGGAGCTCCAATGAGCAGTTCTTC
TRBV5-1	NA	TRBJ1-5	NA	CASSFGSGQPQHF	TGCGCCAGCAGCTTTGGGTCGGGTCAGCCCCAGCATTTT
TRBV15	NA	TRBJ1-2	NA	CATSRADSFYGYTF	TGTGCCACCAGCAGGGCGGACAGCTTTTATGGCTACACCTTC
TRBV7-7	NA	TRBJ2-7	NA	CASSVLGGESYEQYF	TGTGCCAGCAGTGTACTCGGGGGAGAAAGCTACGAGCAGTACTTC
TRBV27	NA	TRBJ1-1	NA	CASSLYLEGNTEAFF	TGTGCCAGCAGTTTATATCTTGAAGGGAACACTGAAGCTTTCTTT
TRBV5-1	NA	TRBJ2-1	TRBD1	CASSTDRGSYNEQFF	TGCGCCAGCAGCACAGACAGGGGGTCCTACAATGAGCAGTTCTTC
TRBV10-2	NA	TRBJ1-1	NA	CASTQMNTEAFF	TGCGCCAGCACCCAGATGAACACTGAAGCTTTCTTT
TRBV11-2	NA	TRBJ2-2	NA	CASSLITGELFF	TGTGCCAGCAGCCTAATCACCGGGGAGCTGTTTTTT